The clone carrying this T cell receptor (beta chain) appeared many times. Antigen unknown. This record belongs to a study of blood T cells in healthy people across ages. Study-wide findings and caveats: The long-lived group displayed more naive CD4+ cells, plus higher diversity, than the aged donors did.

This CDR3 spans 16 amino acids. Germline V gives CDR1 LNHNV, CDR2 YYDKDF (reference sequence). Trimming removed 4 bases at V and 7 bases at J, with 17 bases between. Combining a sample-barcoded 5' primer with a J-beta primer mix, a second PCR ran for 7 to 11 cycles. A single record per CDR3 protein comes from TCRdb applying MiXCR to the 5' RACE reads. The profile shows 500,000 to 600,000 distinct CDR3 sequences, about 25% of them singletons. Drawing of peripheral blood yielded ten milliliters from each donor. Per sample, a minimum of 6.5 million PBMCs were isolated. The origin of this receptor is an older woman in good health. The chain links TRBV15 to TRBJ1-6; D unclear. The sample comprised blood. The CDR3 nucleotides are TGTGCCACCAGCACAAGGAATTTAGCACCCAATTCACCCCTCCACTTT. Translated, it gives CATSTRNLAPNSPLHF.